This T cell receptor beta chain was sequenced during a study of circulating and synovial CD4+ cells in juvenile arthritis. CDR3 length equals 16 residues. Germline loops: CDR1 SGHTA, CDR2 FQGNSA. The ends lost 0 bases at V and 3 bases at J; junction bases unmatched: 0. Study-wide points: Bulk blood CD4 repertoires were more diverse than these. The pathogenic-like versus bulk T cell difference escaped Vbeta family analysis. Overlap with synovium rose as more T cells were sequenced.

In regard to this clone: The antigen is unknown.

Measured with immunoSEQ multiplex PCR; TCRdb has only the in-frame clones, and not every one. The sample shows some 30,000 clones, about 94% of them seen only once. The sample consisted of CD4+ T cells from blood. The chain couples TRBV7-2 to TRBJ2-1, with TRBD2 matching 12 bases. This receptor was identified in a human donor with juvenile idiopathic arthritis. The CDR3: CASSLATSGSYNEQFF. The CDR3 DNA reads TGTGCCAGCAGCTTAGCGACTAGCGGGAGCTACAATGAGCAGTTCTTC.